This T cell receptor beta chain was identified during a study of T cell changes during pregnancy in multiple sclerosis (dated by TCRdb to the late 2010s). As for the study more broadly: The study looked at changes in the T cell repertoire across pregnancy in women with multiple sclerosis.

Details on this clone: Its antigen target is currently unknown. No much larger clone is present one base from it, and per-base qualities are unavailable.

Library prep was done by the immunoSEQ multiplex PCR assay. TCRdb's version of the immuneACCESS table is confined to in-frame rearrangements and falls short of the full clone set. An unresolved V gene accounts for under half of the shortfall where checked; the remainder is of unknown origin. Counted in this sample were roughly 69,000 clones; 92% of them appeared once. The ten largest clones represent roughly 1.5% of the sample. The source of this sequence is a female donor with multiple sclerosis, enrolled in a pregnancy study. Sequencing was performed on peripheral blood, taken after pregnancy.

The nucleotides read TGTGCCAGCAGAGACGTTGGGGGGACGAACACTGAAGCTTTCTTT. Its protein is CASRDVGGTNTEAFF. The chain is made from TRBV6-6 and TRBJ1-1, and possibly TRBD1, on 5 matching bases. V is reduced by 6 bases and J by 1 base, leaving a spacing of 15 bases between them. For CDR1 and CDR2, the germline V gene (reference sequence) lists MNHNY and SVGAGI. Counted from cysteine to phenylalanine, this CDR3 has 15 amino acids. The DNA shown is the 45-base CDR3, in frame from base 1.